Sequencing of this T cell receptor (beta chain) was carried out in a study of early T cells in non-severe SARS-CoV-2 infection. Overall study findings and caveats: VDJdb matching skewed toward anti-spike CD8 responses, missing private and CD4 specificities.

Attachment of unique molecular identifiers to individual cDNA molecules was performed. Each CDR3 protein is one row after TCRdb ran MiXCR on the 5' RACE reads. The sample includes more than 55,000 distinct CDR3 sequences, about 12% of them seen just once. To note about this clonotype: Its target is not known.

CDR1 is LGHDT, CDR2 YNNKEL, per germline (reference sequence). The CDR3 loop spans 13 amino acids. Trimming took 8 bases from V and 8 from J; bases not matched to a gene: 11. Sequencing was performed on whole blood. The chain recombines TRBV3-1 with TRBJ1-2, with 7 bases that match TRBD1. The TCR sequence derives from an adult who was a healthcare worker with PCR-confirmed SARS-CoV-2 infection or an uninfected control (not recorded which). CDR3 sequence reads: CASSPNRGTGYTF. The CDR3 DNA reads TGTGCCAGCTCCCCAAACAGGGGAACCGGCTACACCTTC.